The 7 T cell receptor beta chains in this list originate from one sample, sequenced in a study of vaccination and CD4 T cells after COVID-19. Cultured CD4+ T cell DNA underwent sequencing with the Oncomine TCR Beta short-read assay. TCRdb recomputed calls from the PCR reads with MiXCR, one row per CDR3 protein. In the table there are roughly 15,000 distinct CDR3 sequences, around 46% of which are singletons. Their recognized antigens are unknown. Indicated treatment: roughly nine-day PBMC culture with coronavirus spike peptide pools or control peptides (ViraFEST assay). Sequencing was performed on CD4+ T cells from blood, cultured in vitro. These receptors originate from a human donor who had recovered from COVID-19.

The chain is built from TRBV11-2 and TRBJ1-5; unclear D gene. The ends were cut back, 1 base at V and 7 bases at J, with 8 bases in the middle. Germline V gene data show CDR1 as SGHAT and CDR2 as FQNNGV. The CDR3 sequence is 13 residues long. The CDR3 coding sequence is TGTGCCAGCAGCTTAGGGCCCCAACAGCCCCAGCATTTT. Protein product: CASSLGPQQPQHF.

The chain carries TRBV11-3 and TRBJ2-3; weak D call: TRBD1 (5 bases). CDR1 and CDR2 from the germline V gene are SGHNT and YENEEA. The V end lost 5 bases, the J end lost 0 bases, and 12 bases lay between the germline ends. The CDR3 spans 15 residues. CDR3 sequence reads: CASSPDGASTDTQYF. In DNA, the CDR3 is TGTGCCAGCAGCCCTGATGGGGCCAGCACAGATACGCAGTATTTT.

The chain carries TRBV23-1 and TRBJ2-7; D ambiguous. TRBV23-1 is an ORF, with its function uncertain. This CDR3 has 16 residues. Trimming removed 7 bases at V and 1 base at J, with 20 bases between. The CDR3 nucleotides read TGCGCCAGCATACGAACGTCGGCGGCTCTTTCCTACGAGCAGTACTTC. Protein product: CASIRTSAALSYEQYF.

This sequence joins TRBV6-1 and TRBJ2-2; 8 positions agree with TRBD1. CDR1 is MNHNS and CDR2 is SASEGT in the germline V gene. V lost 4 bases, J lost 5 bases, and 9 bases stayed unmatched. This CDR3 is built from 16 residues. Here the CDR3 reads CASSAQGARETGELFF. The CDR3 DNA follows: TGTGCCAGCAGTGCGCAGGGGGCGAGGGAGACCGGGGAGCTGTTTTTT.

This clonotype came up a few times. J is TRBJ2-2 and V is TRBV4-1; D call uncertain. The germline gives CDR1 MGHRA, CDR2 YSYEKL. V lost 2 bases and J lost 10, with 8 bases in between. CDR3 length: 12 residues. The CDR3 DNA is TGCGCCAGCAGCCAAACAGTCGAGGAGCTGTTTTTT. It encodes CASSQTVEELFF.

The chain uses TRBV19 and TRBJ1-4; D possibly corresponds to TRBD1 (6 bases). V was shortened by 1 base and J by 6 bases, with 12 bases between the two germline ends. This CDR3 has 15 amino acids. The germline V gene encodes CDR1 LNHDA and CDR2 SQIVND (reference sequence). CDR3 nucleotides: TGTGCCAGTAGTATAGTGGGACACGGGGATGAAAAACTGTTTTTT. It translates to CASSIVGHGDEKLFF.

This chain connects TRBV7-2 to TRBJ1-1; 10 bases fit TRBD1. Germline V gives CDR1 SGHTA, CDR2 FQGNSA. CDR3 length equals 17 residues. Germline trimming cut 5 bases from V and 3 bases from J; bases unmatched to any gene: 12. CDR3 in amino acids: CASSQDRGLVTHTEAFF. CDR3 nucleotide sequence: TGTGCCAGCAGCCAAGACAGGGGGCTGGTTACGCACACTGAAGCTTTCTTT.